Listed here are 32 T cell receptor beta chains from one sample, sequenced in a study of blood T cell repertoires in COVID-19. This table comes from immunoSEQ multiplex PCR, and its TCRdb copy is limited to in-frame clones, with some not included. The sample carries 150,000 to 200,000 clones, roughly 90% recorded once. Sequenced material: PBMCs or T cells enriched from blood (not recorded which). These receptors came from a woman aged 50 to 60 who had recovered from COVID-19.

This clone has just one count. This sequence joins TRBV25-1 and TRBJ1-2; D gene uncertain. The CDR3 spans 11 residues. The V end was cut by 1 base, the J end by 11 bases, with 8 bases between. The germline V gene has CDR1 MGHDK and CDR2 SYGVNS. The CDR3: CASSEFAMYTF. CDR3 nucleotide sequence: TGTGCCAGCAGTGAATTTGCGATGTACACCTTC.

The V gene is TRBV7-2, the J gene TRBJ2-7, with 8 bases aligning to TRBD1. The CDR3 is 14 residues long. V shed 5 bases and J 4 bases; nucleotides not matched to a gene: 7. From germline, CDR1 is SGHTA and CDR2 FQGNSA. The CDR3 reads CASSLDRVFYEQYF. CDR3 nucleotide sequence: TGTGCCAGCAGCCTGGACAGGGTGTTTTACGAGCAGTACTTC.

This clone was recorded once. V gene TRBV25-1 combines with J gene TRBJ2-1, with TRBD2 identical over 7 bases. V was clipped by 7 bases and J by 4 bases; unmatched bases: 7. The CDR3 is 14 amino acids. Germline CDR1 MGHDK, CDR2 SYGVNS. The CDR3 protein is CASKEAGRYNEQFF. The DNA of the CDR3 is TGTGCCAGCAAAGAAGCGGGGAGGTACAATGAGCAGTTCTTC. The complete variable domain, with remaining parts taken from reference TRBV25-1 and TRBJ2-1, reads EADIYQTPRYLVIGTGKKITLECSQTMGHDKMYWYQQDPGMELHLIHYSYGVNSTEKGDLSSESTVSRIRTEHFPLTLESARPSHTSQYLCASKEAGRYNEQFFGPGTRLTVL.

The chain carries TRBV19 and TRBJ1-5, with 12 nucleotides matching TRBD1. The J segment lost 4 bases and the V segment lost 7 bases, leaving 8 bases of the junction unmatched. This CDR3 region has 16 residues. Germline CDR1 LNHDA, CDR2 SQIVND (reference sequence). Here the CDR3 DNA reads TGTGCCAGTAACCGGGGACAGGGGGCGTTTAATCAGCCCCAGCATTTT. The encoded protein is CASNRGQGAFNQPQHF.

The chain combines TRBV5-8 with TRBJ1-2; 7 bases agree with TRBD1. The V gene's germline CDR1 is SGHTS and CDR2 YDEGEE. There are 15 residues in the CDR3. V gave up 3 bases and J gave up 7 bases; unmatched junction bases: 12. The chain's CDR3 is CASSSTGSKLTGYTF. CDR3 DNA sequence: TGTGCCAGCAGCTCGACAGGGTCGAAACTCACTGGCTACACCTTC.

This rearrangement joins TRBV4-3 to TRBJ2-7; possibly TRBD2 for D (5 bases). The length of the CDR3 is 16 residues. Trimming removed 4 bases at V and 3 bases at J, with 19 bases between. Germline CDR1 LGHNA, CDR2 YSLEER. The CDR3 loop reads CASSLQDRRDIYEQYF. The CDR3 nucleotides are TGCGCCAGCAGCCTGCAGGATCGCCGGGATATCTACGAGCAGTACTTC.

The CDR3 nucleotides read TGTGCCAGCAGTTCCGACGGGTACAATGAGCAGTTCTTC. The encoded protein is CASSSDGYNEQFF. The chain uses TRBV6-5 and TRBJ2-1; D is undetermined. The germline gives CDR1 MNHEY, CDR2 SVGAGI. V lost 4 bases, J lost 4 bases, and 8 bases lay in between. This CDR3 contains 13 residues.

This clone was seen just once. J is TRBJ2-3 and V is TRBV7-3, with TRBD2 matching 9 bases. Germline V lookup: CDR1 SGHTA, CDR2 FQGTGA. The V and J ends lost 5 bases and 5 bases, in that order; junction bases with no gene match: 11. This CDR3 contains 16 residues. CDR3 protein: CASSPKAGGLRDTQYF. CDR3 DNA: TGTGCCAGCAGCCCCAAGGCGGGGGGGCTGAGAGATACGCAGTATTTT.

This chain links TRBV5-8 with TRBJ1-2; D not certain. In germline, CDR1 is SGHTS, CDR2 YDEGEE. V lost 0 bases and J lost 3, with 12 bases in between. CDR3 length: 15 residues. CDR3 in amino acids: CASSLAGYGYYGYTF. The CDR3 DNA is TGTGCCAGCAGCTTGGCTGGGTACGGGTACTATGGCTACACCTTC.

The genes are TRBV13 and TRBJ1-3; no clear D gene. Germline CDR1 PRHDT, CDR2 FYEKMQ (reference sequence). This CDR3 is built from 16 residues. Deletions cut 3 bases from V and 0 bases from J, with 12 bases between. CDR3: CASSLGTTSSGNTIYF. The CDR3 DNA sequence: TGTGCCAGCAGCTTGGGCACGACTAGCTCTGGAAACACCATATATTTT. The whole variable domain, remainder taken from reference TRBV13 and TRBJ1-3, is AAGVIQSPRHLIKEKRETATLKCYPIPRHDTVYWYQQGPGQDPQFLISFYEKMQSDKGSIPDRFSAQQFSDYHSELNMSSLELGDSALYFCASSLGTTSSGNTIYFGEGSWLTVV.

The V gene is TRBV5-4, the J gene TRBJ1-1, with 8 bases fitting TRBD1. The CDR3 sequence is 15 residues long. CDR1 is SGHNT and CDR2 is YYREEE in the germline V gene (reference sequence). The J segment lost 5 bases and the V segment lost 5 bases, leaving 11 bases of the junction unmatched. Here the CDR3 reads CASSGGQGANTEAFF. CDR3 nucleotides: TGTGCCAGCAGTGGGGGGCAGGGGGCAAATACTGAAGCTTTCTTT.

This chain joins TRBV19 and TRBJ1-1; 7 bases align to TRBD1. The V and J ends lost 1 base and 5 bases, in that order; junction bases with no gene match: 7. Per the germline V gene, CDR1 is LNHDA and CDR2 is SQIVND (reference sequence). CDR3 length: 15 residues. The CDR3 loop is CASSIGPGGVTEAFF. DNA for the CDR3: TGTGCCAGTAGTATAGGTCCAGGGGGAGTTACTGAAGCTTTCTTT. Full variable domain (missing parts from reference TRBV19 and TRBJ1-1): DGGITQSPKYLFRKEGQNVTLSCEQNLNHDAMYWYRQDPGQGLRLIYYSQIVNDFQKGDIAEGYSVSREKKESFPLTVTSAQKNPTAFYLCASSIGPGGVTEAFFGQGTRLTVV.

The V and J genes are TRBV12-5 and TRBJ1-1; 7 positions match TRBD1. Per the germline V gene, CDR1 is LGHNT and CDR2 is FRNRAP. The CDR3 runs 14 residues. V lost 10 bases to trimming and J lost 1 base; unmatched junction nucleotides: 9. CDR3 loop: CATILTGRNTEAFF. CDR3 DNA: TGTGCTACTATCCTGACAGGGAGGAACACTGAAGCTTTCTTT.

This chain uses TRBV7-2 with TRBJ1-1, with a tentative D call TRBD1 (6 bases). Germline V lookup: CDR1 SGHTA, CDR2 FQGNSA. The ends were cut back, 0 bases at V and 5 bases at J, with 16 bases in the middle. This CDR3 comprises 16 residues. The CDR3, as DNA: TGTGCCAGCAGCTTAGCCCCAGCAGGGGTGGGAACTGAAGCTTTCTTT. This codes for CASSLAPAGVGTEAFF.

The chain joins TRBV7-6 to TRBJ2-7; 8 bases match TRBD1. Germline CDR1 SGHVS, CDR2 FNYEAQ. The CDR3 extends over 16 amino acids. V shed 1 base, J shed 3 bases, and the junction held 8 bases outside the gene matches. The CDR3 region is CASSLGTGTGIYEQYF. For the CDR3, the DNA is TGTGCCAGCAGCTTAGGAACCGGGACAGGCATCTACGAGCAGTACTTC.

The chain employs TRBV3-1 (or the pseudogene TRBV3-2) and TRBJ1-2; D not resolved. Germline loops: CDR1 LGHDT, CDR2 YNNKEL (reference sequence). CDR3 length: 16 amino acids. Deletions cut 0 bases from V and 5 bases from J, with 16 bases between. CDR3 in DNA: TGTGCCAGCAGCCAAGATTCCGGCAGGTCGGCTTATGGCTACACCTTC. It translates to CASSQDSGRSAYGYTF.

The gene calls are TRBV4-2 and TRBJ2-5; 8 nucleotides match TRBD2. J gave up 5 bases and V 5 bases, and 10 bases lay outside the gene matches. The CDR3 extends over 15 amino acids. Per the germline V gene, CDR1 is LGHNA and CDR2 is YNFKEQ. In DNA form, the CDR3 reads TGTGCCAGCAGCACCCGGGGGGGGGTAGAGGAGACCCAGTACTTC. Residues: CASSTRGGVEETQYF.

The V call is TRBV28, the J call TRBJ2-1, with a tentative D call TRBD1 (5 bases). Between the trimmed V and J ends, which lost 9 bases and 2 bases, there was a span of 17 bases. The CDR3 has 15 residues. CDR1 and CDR2 from the germline V gene are MDHEN and SYDVKM. The DNA for the CDR3 is TGTGCCAGTTTTTCGACAGACCTGACCTACAATGAGCAGTTCTTC. Translating gives CASFSTDLTYNEQFF.

V gene TRBV2 combines with J gene TRBJ1-2; the D gene is possibly TRBD1 (6 bases). The CDR3 length is 15 residues. Germline CDR1 and CDR2: SNHLY and FYNNEI. V lost 7 bases and J 4 bases, leaving 19 bases between the germline ends. CDR3 coding DNA: TGTGCCAGCATCGGGGCCAGACAGGCAATCTATGGCTACACCTTC. It translates to CASIGARQAIYGYTF.

The CDR3 loop reads CASSYSPGGLITRTDTQYF. In DNA, the CDR3 is TGTGCCAGCAGTTACTCGCCCGGGGGGCTCATCACAAGGACAGATACGCAGTATTTT. The chain is built from TRBV6-2 or TRBV6-3 and TRBJ2-3; possibly TRBD2 for D (7 bases). Per germline, CDR1 MNHEY and CDR2 SVGEGT. The V gene lost 0 bases and the J gene lost 3 bases, with 22 bases spanning the gap. The CDR3 has 19 residues.

The rearrangement joins TRBV4-3 to TRBJ2-5; 11 nucleotides match TRBD2. Germline V gene data show CDR1 as LGHNA and CDR2 as YSLEER. CDR3 length equals 16 residues. Germline trimming cut 3 bases from V and 5 bases from J; bases unmatched to any gene: 8. The chain's CDR3 is CASSQGLAAPEETQYF. Written as DNA, the CDR3 is TGCGCCAGCAGCCAGGGACTAGCGGCTCCTGAGGAGACCCAGTACTTC.

V is TRBV30 and J is TRBJ1-1; 7 nucleotides agree with TRBD1. This CDR3 is 14 amino acids long. The germline V gene encodes CDR1 GTSNPN and CDR2 SVGIG (reference sequence). The junction had 10 bases not matched to a gene; V was cut back by 2 bases and J by 7 bases. CDR3 nucleotides: TGTGCCTGGAGTATGCCGGTTGGGACAGTTGAAGCTTTCTTT. It yields the protein CAWSMPVGTVEAFF.

The J gene is TRBJ2-6, the V gene TRBV2; D remains ambiguous. Germline lookup yields CDR1 SNHLY and CDR2 FYNNEI. The CDR3 is made up of 15 amino acids. Trimming took off 9 bases at V and 0 bases at J, with 12 bases between the two ends. DNA for the CDR3: TGTGCCAGTAGAACTCGATTCTCTGGGGCCAACGTCCTGACTTTC. This translates into CASRTRFSGANVLTF.

This chain links TRBV4-2 with TRBJ1-4, with D perhaps matching TRBD1 (6 bases). Germline V gives CDR1 LGHNA, CDR2 YNFKEQ. CDR3 length equals 18 residues. Trimming took 3 bases from V and 1 from J, leaving 18 bases between them. CDR3 in DNA: TGTGCCAGCAGCCAGGGTGGAAGGGCGGACAGAACTAATGAAAAACTGTTTTTT. This encodes CASSQGGRADRTNEKLFF.

The rearrangement uses TRBV2 and TRBJ1-5, with TRBD1 matching 9 bases. V was clipped by 0 bases and J by 5 bases; unmatched bases: 8. CDR1 is SNHLY, CDR2 FYNNEI, per germline. The CDR3 loop spans 17 amino acids. CDR3 nucleotide sequence: TGTGCCAGCAGTGAAGCGCTTCACAGGGGGCGACATCAGCCCCAGCATTTT. It is translated as CASSEALHRGRHQPQHF.

The V gene is TRBV7-2, the J gene TRBJ1-2; TRBD1 is a possible D gene (6 bases). The CDR3 extends over 16 amino acids. V lost 5 bases and J 2 bases, leaving 18 bases between the germline ends. Per the germline V gene, CDR1 is SGHTA and CDR2 is FQGNSA. CDR3 coding DNA: TGTGCCAGCAGCCCCCGCCTGGACAGAGTCAACTATGGCTACACCTTC. Protein sequence: CASSPRLDRVNYGYTF.

This chain connects TRBV25-1 to TRBJ1-6; tentatively, D is TRBD1 (5 bases). The CDR3 extends over 14 amino acids. V lost 2 bases and J 5 bases, leaving 7 bases between the germline ends. The germline V gene has CDR1 MGHDK and CDR2 SYGVNS. Here the CDR3 reads CASSELRDNSPLHF. CDR3 coding DNA: TGTGCCAGCAGTGAACTCAGGGATAATTCACCCCTCCACTTT.

This rearrangement joins TRBV6-2 or TRBV6-3 to TRBJ2-7; weak D call: TRBD2 (5 bases). The germline gives CDR1 MNHEY, CDR2 SVGEGT. V dropped 4 bases and J dropped 0 bases, with 16 bases sitting between them. The CDR3 totals 16 residues. DNA of the CDR3: TGTGCCAGCAGTTTGGATAGCGAGTTTCTCTCCTACGAGCAGTACTTC. Protein sequence: CASSLDSEFLSYEQYF.

This CDR3 is CASSDLLPQETQYF. The DNA of the CDR3 is TGTGCCAGCAGTGATCTTCTACCACAAGAGACCCAGTACTTC. This rearrangement joins TRBV6-1 to TRBJ2-5; D gene ambiguous. Germline values: CDR1 MNHNS, CDR2 SASEGT. V lost 3 bases and J lost 2, with 10 bases in between. The CDR3 is made up of 14 amino acids.

This rearrangement joins TRBV30 to TRBJ2-3; no reliable D call. CDR3 length equals 11 residues. V was cut by 4 bases and J by 5 bases, with 7 bases left in between. CDR1 GTSNPN and CDR2 SVGIG come from the germline V gene (reference sequence). CDR3 residues: CAWTPQDTQYF. CDR3 nucleotide sequence: TGTGCCTGGACCCCCCAAGATACGCAGTATTTT.

CDR3 in DNA: TGTGCCATCAGTGGCCGGGAGAACACTGAAGCTTTCTTT. Translating gives CAISGRENTEAFF. The rearrangement joins TRBV10-3 to TRBJ1-1; D not resolved. The CDR3 sequence is 13 residues long. V was clipped by 4 bases and J by 1 base, with 7 bases between them. Germline values: CDR1 ENHRY, CDR2 SYGVKD.

This clone has a single count. This sequence joins TRBV3-1 (or the pseudogene TRBV3-2) and TRBJ1-1; TRBD1 matches at 7 bases. Germline V gene sequence: CDR1 LGHDT, CDR2 YNNKEL (reference sequence). With V trimmed by 5 bases and J by 4 bases, 7 bases remained unmatched. The CDR3 is 14 residues long. In nucleotides, the CDR3 is TGTGCCAGCAGCATCCCCGGGACAGCCACTGAAGCTTTCTTT. It translates to CASSIPGTATEAFF.